The 18 T cell receptor beta chains below were found in one sample sequenced in a study of T cells in Graves' hyperthyroidism and ophthalmopathy. Researchers amplified the TCR beta CDR3 regions from RNA transcripts. When the TCR CDR3 underwent first-round RT-PCR, the HTBI primer set was used. TCRdb re-called the multiplex PCR reads with MiXCR, one entry per CDR3 protein. The repertoire consists of under 550,000 distinct CDR3 sequences, with just under 20% occurring once and the leading ten covering roughly 44%. The sample consisted of blood. The receptors shown here come from a middle-aged man with Graves' ophthalmopathy.

This clonotype was detected many times. V usage is TRBV3-1 and J usage is TRBJ2-1, with D perhaps being TRBD1 or TRBD2 (5 bases each). CDR3 length equals 16 residues. From germline, CDR1 is LGHDT and CDR2 YNNKEL (reference sequence). The V end was cut by 1 base, the J end by 1 base, with 11 bases between. The DNA for the CDR3 is TGTGCCAGCAGCCAAGGAGGGGCGGTATCCTACAATGAGCAGTTCTTC. Its translation is CASSQGGAVSYNEQFF.

This clonotype was counted a few times. V is TRBV4-2 and J is TRBJ2-3, with 9 bases lining up with TRBD2. With 2 bases clipped from V and 0 bases from J, the junction kept 6 bases outside the gene matches. Germline CDR1 LGHNA, CDR2 YNFKEQ. The CDR3 runs 17 residues. CDR3 bases: TGTGCCAGCAGCCAAAGCCCAGCGGGAGGTAGCACAGATACGCAGTATTTT. Translated, it gives CASSQSPAGGSTDTQYF.

This clonotype was detected only a few times. The chain couples TRBV30 to TRBJ2-3; TRBD2 is a possible D gene (6 bases). Trimming took 4 bases from V and 2 from J, leaving 16 bases between them. The CDR3 is 15 residues long. Germline CDR1 is GTSNPN and CDR2 is SVGIG (reference sequence). The CDR3 DNA is TGTGCCTGGACCCTTCGGGACTCCACCACAGATACGCAGTATTTT. Protein: CAWTLRDSTTDTQYF. Complete variable domain (other parts from reference TRBV30 and TRBJ2-3): SQTIHQWPATLVQPVGSPLSLECTVEGTSNPNLYWYRQAAGRGLQLLFYSVGIGQISSEVPQNLSASRPQDRQFILSSKKLLLSDSGFYLCAWTLRDSTTDTQYFGPGTRLTVL.

This clonotype was seen at least ten times. The chain combines TRBV11-2 with TRBJ2-3, with 7 positions matching TRBD2. V lost 0 bases to trimming and J lost 6 bases; unmatched junction nucleotides: 3. The CDR3 is 14 amino acids. Germline CDR1 is SGHAT and CDR2 is FQNNGV. CDR3 nucleotides: TGTGCCAGCAGCTTAGATTTTAGCGGGGATACGCAGTATTTT. As protein: CASSLDFSGDTQYF.

This clonotype was recorded at least ten times. V is TRBV30 and J is TRBJ2-3; a weak D match, TRBD1 (5 bases). Germline-derived CDR1 and CDR2 are GTSNPN and SVGIG (reference sequence). The CDR3 consists of 14 residues. V lost 5 bases and J lost 6, with 18 bases in between. The DNA for the CDR3 is TGTGCCTGGCGAGACGTCAGGGCCTCGGATACGCAGTATTTT. As protein: CAWRDVRASDTQYF.

This clonotype has only a few counts. V and J are TRBV15 and TRBJ1-5; no clear D. V lost 7 bases, J lost 3 bases, and 10 bases lay in between. Germline V lookup: CDR1 LNHNV, CDR2 YYDKDF (reference sequence). The length of the CDR3 is 13 residues. CDR3: CATTAGFNQPQHF. The CDR3 coding sequence is TGTGCCACCACCGCAGGCTTCAATCAGCCCCAGCATTTT.

This clonotype was recorded at least ten times. The chain couples TRBV28 to TRBJ1-1, with D perhaps matching TRBD1 (5 bases). This CDR3 spans 17 amino acids. Germline assignment: CDR1 MDHEN and CDR2 SYDVKM. Trimming left V 2 bases short and J 0 bases short, with 16 bases between. The CDR3 bases are TGTGCCAGCAGTTTAGTCCAGGGCTGGGGGTTGAACACTGAAGCTTTCTTT. Its protein product is CASSLVQGWGLNTEAFF. Looking up the rest from reference TRBV28 and TRBJ1-1 gives the full variable domain: DVKVTQSSRYLVKRTGEKVFLECVQDMDHENMFWYRQDPGLGLRLIYFSYDVKMKEKGDIPEGYSVSREKKERFSLILESASTNQTSMYLCASSLVQGWGLNTEAFFGQGTRLTVV.

J is TRBJ1-4 and V is TRBV20-1; D unresolved. Trimming left V 3 bases short and J 12 bases short, with 11 bases between. This CDR3 spans 11 amino acids. Germline CDR1 is DFQATT and CDR2 is SNEGSKA (reference sequence). CDR3 nucleotide sequence: TGCAGTGCTAGGACCGGGTTGCAACTGTTTTTT. Protein: CSARTGLQLFF.

This chain joins TRBV18 and TRBJ1-5; the D gene is possibly TRBD1 (5 bases). The CDR3 has 14 residues. Trimming left V 1 base short and J 4 bases short, with 8 bases between. Germline V gene sequence: CDR1 KGHSH, CDR2 LQKENI. The CDR3 sequence is CASSPRQLNQPQHF. The DNA of the CDR3 is TGTGCCAGCTCACCACGACAGTTAAATCAGCCCCAGCATTTT.

This sequence joins TRBV7-9 and TRBJ2-7; 7 nucleotides line up with TRBD2. Germline CDR1 reads SEHNR; CDR2 reads FQNEAQ (reference sequence). V was clipped by 1 base and J by 7 bases; unmatched bases: 7. This CDR3 is built from 14 residues. CDR3 nucleotides: TGTGCCAGCAGCTTAGATCAGTGGGGAGGGGAGCAGTACTTC. Encoded protein: CASSLDQWGGEQYF.

This clonotype was observed a single time. At one boundary the junction diverges from the germline segment, which might be a read error. This rearrangement joins TRBV28 to TRBJ1-1; D perhaps matches TRBD1 (6 bases). The CDR3 is made up of 16 amino acids. Germline V gene data show CDR1 as MDHEN and CDR2 as SYDVKM. This CDR3 reads CAGSLWGTPMNTEAFF. In DNA, the CDR3 is TGTGCCGGCAGTTTATGGGGGACACCCATGAACACTGAAGCTTTCTTT.

Comment on this clonotype: A read error is possible here, since a much larger clone lies one base away. The gene calls are TRBV6-1 and TRBJ1-1, with D unresolved. The V gene lost 2 bases and the J gene lost 1 base, with 5 bases spanning the gap. The germline V gene encodes CDR1 MNHNS and CDR2 SASEGT. The CDR3 contains 13 residues. The CDR3 loop reads CASSERQNTEAFF. The CDR3, as DNA: TGTGCCAGCAGTGAAAGACAGAACACTGAAGCTTTCTTT.

J is TRBJ1-1 and V is TRBV6-2 or TRBV6-3, with D tentatively TRBD1 (6 bases). V lost 7 bases, J lost 0 bases, and 15 bases lay in between. Per the germline V gene, CDR1 is MNHEY and CDR2 is SVGEGT. The CDR3 loop spans 15 amino acids. The DNA for the CDR3 is TGTGCCAGCACCCCACTGACAGGCCTGAACACTGAAGCTTTCTTT. Translated, it gives CASTPLTGLNTEAFF.

This clonotype has a handful of counts. The V call is TRBV28, the J call TRBJ2-2, with TRBD1 identical over 8 bases. This CDR3 has 16 amino acids. The ends lost 4 bases at V and 5 bases at J; junction bases unmatched: 9. Germline lookup yields CDR1 MDHEN and CDR2 SYDVKM. Here the CDR3 reads CASSSPGTGLTGELFF. CDR3 nucleotides: TGTGCCAGCAGTTCCCCCGGGACAGGTTTGACCGGGGAGCTGTTTTTT.

This clonotype was counted a few times. V and J are TRBV7-9 and TRBJ1-6; D ambiguous. CDR1 is SEHNR and CDR2 is FQNEAQ in the germline V gene (reference sequence). Trimming took 5 bases from V and 8 from J, leaving 16 bases between them. The CDR3 is made up of 15 amino acids. CDR3 in DNA: TGTGCCAGCAGCCTCACACCGGGAGCGGATTCACCCCTCCACTTT. Amino acid sequence: CASSLTPGADSPLHF.

The sample holds many counts of this clonotype. The V gene is TRBV11-2, the J gene TRBJ2-3; 12 bases align to TRBD2. The CDR3 consists of 19 residues. Germline CDR1 and CDR2: SGHAT and FQNNGV. Germline trimming cut 3 bases from V and 1 base from J; bases unmatched to any gene: 11. The CDR3 spells CASSFGRLAGGLGTDTQYF. The CDR3 DNA reads as TGTGCCAGCAGCTTTGGGAGGCTAGCGGGGGGGCTGGGCACAGATACGCAGTATTTT.

This chain links TRBV9 with TRBJ2-7; 7 positions agree with TRBD2. V lost 6 bases and J lost 3; bases outside the gene matches: 9. The CDR3 loop spans 14 amino acids. The germline V gene encodes CDR1 SGDLS and CDR2 YYNGEE. This chain's CDR3 is CASTRGGEDYEQYF. In DNA form, the CDR3 reads TGTGCCAGCACTCGGGGAGGGGAGGACTACGAGCAGTACTTC.

This clonotype was seen a few times. The chain recombines TRBV6-1 with TRBJ1-6, with D possibly matching TRBD1 (6 bases). The CDR3 is 15 amino acids. The germline gives CDR1 MNHNS, CDR2 SASEGT. V gave up 5 bases and J gave up 10 bases, with 18 bases separating them. The CDR3 reads CASSIQGPFRSPLHF. DNA for the CDR3: TGTGCCAGCAGTATTCAGGGGCCCTTTAGATCACCCCTCCACTTT.